Presented here are 3 T cell receptor beta chains from one specimen sequenced in a study of T-cell memory formation after mild COVID-19. TCRdb redid the calling of the 5' RACE reads with MiXCR, one entry per CDR3 protein. The sample shows about 360,000 distinct CDR3 sequences, 13% of them seen only once. The material sequenced was PBMCs or a T cell subset sorted from them (not recorded which). The receptors derive from a young man who had mild COVID-19 (a few samples of this study predate the infection). Cell type and time point are not known.

The sample holds a few counts of this clonotype. The V gene is TRBV5-6, the J gene TRBJ1-6; D unclear. Trimming left V 4 bases short and J 14 bases short, with 13 bases between. The germline CDR1 and CDR2 sequences are SGHDT and YYEEEE. CDR3 length equals 12 residues. The CDR3 region is CASSVPPGTLHF. CDR3 DNA: TGTGCCAGCAGCGTTCCTCCGGGGACCCTCCACTTT.

The sample holds a few counts of this clonotype. The genes are TRBV12-3 or TRBV12-4 and TRBJ2-2, with a possible D match to TRBD1 (6 bases). The V end was cut by 11 bases, the J end by 2 bases, with 12 bases between. The CDR3 sequence is 13 residues long. CDR3 in DNA: TGTGCCTCCGGGACACCCAACACCGGGGAGCTGTTTTTT. This translates into CASGTPNTGELFF.

This clonotype appeared a few times. J is TRBJ2-3 and V is TRBV7-2; weak D call: TRBD1 (5 bases). In germline, CDR1 is SGHTA, CDR2 FQGNSA. Trimming took off 1 base at V and 4 bases at J, with 9 bases between the two ends. The CDR3 is 14 residues long. Here the CDR3 reads CASSLGEGADTQYF. The CDR3, as DNA: TGTGCCAGCAGCTTAGGGGAAGGGGCAGATACGCAGTATTTT. Looking up the rest from reference TRBV7-2 and TRBJ2-3 gives the full variable domain: GAGVSQSPSNKVTEKGKDVELRCDPISGHTALYWYRQSLGQGLEFLIYFQGNSAPDKSGLPSDRFSAERTGGSVSTLTIQRTQQEDSAVYLCASSLGEGADTQYFGPGTRLTVL.